Following are 5 T cell receptor beta chains from one sample sequenced in a study of T cells in Graves' hyperthyroidism and ophthalmopathy. The investigators amplified TCR beta CDR3 regions from RNA transcripts. A first-round RT-PCR of the TCR CDR3 used the HTBI primer set. MiXCR, run by TCRdb on the multiplex PCR reads, gives a single entry per CDR3 protein. The table records around 520,000 distinct CDR3 sequences, roughly an eighth of them present only once. The sequencing input was blood. These receptors came from a woman younger than 35 with Graves' hyperthyroidism.

This clonotype was seen many times. The rearrangement uses TRBV4-2 and TRBJ2-3, with 9 bases identical to TRBD2. V lost 0 bases to trimming and J lost 6 bases; unmatched junction nucleotides: 10. Germline assignment: CDR1 LGHNA and CDR2 YNFKEQ. CDR3 length equals 17 residues. CDR3 bases: TGTGCCAGCAGCCAAGATACTAGCGGGCCCCCACATGATACGCAGTATTTT. Its translation: CASSQDTSGPPHDTQYF.

In its sample, this clonotype was seen many times. This chain joins TRBV7-8 and TRBJ1-2; the D is unclear. This CDR3 spans 14 amino acids. From germline, CDR1 is SGHVS and CDR2 FQNEAQ. V lost 6 bases and J 4 bases, leaving 15 bases between the germline ends. This chain's CDR3 is CASSQAGKRYGYTF. The DNA for the CDR3 is TGTGCCAGCAGTCAAGCGGGGAAGCGCTATGGCTACACCTTC.

Many counts were recorded for this clonotype. The V and J genes are TRBV6-2 or TRBV6-3 and TRBJ2-7, with 7 bases aligning to TRBD1. Trimming took 8 bases from V and 3 from J; bases not matched to a gene: 7. This CDR3 has 13 amino acids. Germline V lookup: CDR1 MNHEY, CDR2 SVGEGT. In DNA form, the CDR3 reads TGTGCCAGCCATGGCAGGGGGTTCTACGAGCAGTACGTC. Its translation: CASHGRGFYEQYV.

This clonotype is deemed large (0.1 to 1%). The V and J genes are TRBV11-2 and TRBJ2-1, with D perhaps matching TRBD2 (6 bases). The CDR3 sequence is 18 residues long. CDR1 is SGHAT, CDR2 FQNNGV, per germline. V lost 0 bases and J lost 1, with 16 bases in between. The CDR3 DNA follows: TGTGCCAGCAGCTTAGAGGGGTTAGCGGCGATTTCCTACAATGAGCAGTTCTTC. Translation gives CASSLEGLAAISYNEQFF.

This clonotype was recorded at least ten times. The V call is TRBV12-3 or TRBV12-4, the J call TRBJ1-5; TRBD1 aligns across 7 bases. V shed 6 bases, J shed 0 bases, and the junction held 14 bases outside the gene matches. This CDR3 spans 18 amino acids. CDR3 DNA sequence: TGTGCCAGCAGCCTGAGGACAGGCGAAACTTATAGCAATCAGCCCCAGCATTTT. Translating it yields CASSLRTGETYSNQPQHF.